This T cell receptor beta chain emerged from a study of spatial heterogeneity in lung cancer. The table lists this clonotype with many counts. TCRdb ran MiXCR on the 5' RACE reads and lists one entry per CDR3 protein. The table shows 82,000 or so distinct CDR3 sequences, with roughly 13% occurring only once. Time point specified: sample taken at primary tumor resection. Unsorted tumor, nontumor lung tissue or cryopreserved PBMC supplied the whole RNA. This CDR3 spans 14 amino acids. Trimming at V came to 4 bases and at J to 2 bases, leaving 2 bases not matched to a gene. CDR1 KGHDR and CDR2 SFDVKD come from the germline V gene.

The chain uses TRBV24-1 and TRBJ2-3; TRBD1 matches 7 bases. Sequenced here: PBMCs, sampled at surgery. The sequence was obtained from a male donor with early-stage non-small cell lung cancer. The CDR3 nucleotides read TGTGCCACCAGTGAGGACAGGACCACAGATACGCAGTATTTT. It translates to CATSEDRTTDTQYF.